The TCR beta chain described here comes from a study of cytomegalovirus exposure and HLA in healthy donors (dated by TCRdb to 2016 to 2017). About the full investigation: An earlier analysis of approximately 590 of the donors reported 250 to 350 Gb of sequence data and more than 90 million unique TCR beta sequences from about 179 million T cells. A later analysis re-examined previously published TCR beta repertoires from more than 550 donors and added high-resolution HLA genotyping to investigate patterns of TCR occurrence. In addition to the first cohort of 500 to 850 subjects, a separate validation cohort of approximately 120 different subjects was used. The study profiled the T cell repertoires of about 640 subjects by immunosequencing and related them to cytomegalovirus serostatus. Every discovery cohort repertoire had been produced on one sequencing platform. Roughly 300 gigabases of sequencing data and around 80 million unique TCR sequences made up an early release that covered around 640 HLA-typed donors. Typing coverage varied by locus: roughly 629-630 donors for A, B, C, DRB1 and DQB1; more than 500 for DQA1; approximately 610 for DPA1; 400 to 480 for DPB1. Among about 410 genotyped donors of the cohort, an average of around 240,000 unique TCR beta nucleotide sequences was sequenced per donor, of which 15% to 20% were non-productive. To predict cytomegalovirus infection status, the study brought together high-throughput TCR immunosequencing, statistical association of individual TCRs with disease status, and machine learning. Because of strong linkage in the cohort, 4 to 6 DR-DQ haplotypes were treated as single units for association and clustering. Donor age, sex, ethnicity and CMV serostatus were collected together with the repertoire data. The later analysis used no new phenotypic data to find candidate immune exposures, relying instead on TCR beta sequences and their occurrence across donors. Of the approximately 400 genotyped donors, over 80% were placed in the genetic ancestry cluster associated with self-reported Caucasian donors. To decide whether each TCR beta V gene segment behaved as functional or pseudogenic, an earlier analysis of several hundred of the donors relied on high-throughput TCR beta sequencing. A later genetic analysis took genome-wide SNP genotypes for about 55% of the 666 donors and used that subset as a discovery cohort. The study aimed to test whether cataloging public T cell receptors could reveal signatures of past pathogen exposure. HLA typing included class I and class II loci at four-digit resolution.

The library came from the immunoSEQ multiplex PCR assay. For the multiplex PCR, a mixture combining 60 forward primers for TCR Vbeta segments and 13 reverse primers for TCR Jbeta segments was used. Amplification of the CDR3 region of rearranged TCR beta genes was performed with a multiplex PCR assay on genomic DNA. Amplified TCR beta libraries were sequenced as 87-base-pair reads on the Illumina HiSeq System. Concerning the study's data processing: A later analysis tallied roughly 78 million unique TCR beta chains across the 550 to 850 repertoires, and around 10 million of those chains were shared by two or more donors. To remove PCR and sequencing errors, raw reads were error-corrected and collapsed into unique sequences using a nearest-neighbor algorithm that merged closely related sequences. V, D and J gene segments were assigned by aligning CDR3 sequences to IMGT reference sequences. For a sequence to be retained, a match of at least six nucleotides was required to both a V gene segment and a J gene segment. Rearrangements were called productive when the CDR3 lacked stop codons and stayed in frame with V and J; all others were non-productive. Following IMGT convention, CDR3 was defined as the stretch from the second conserved V-encoded cysteine to the conserved J-encoded phenylalanine. In an earlier analysis of 500 to 650 of the donors, sequences lacking an unambiguous match to a single V gene segment were excluded. In an earlier analysis of about 590 of the donors, a V segment was called functional when productive rearrangements were above 56.7%, and segregating when the standard deviation between donors exceeded 5%. A statistical classification framework was developed to diagnose cytomegalovirus status using the catalog of TCR beta chain sequences. V and J gene assignment, in a later analysis, came from comparing TCR nucleotide sequences with IMGT/GENE-DB human TR gene sequences. Using the TCRdist pipeline, a later analysis assigned CDR3 sequences along with most-parsimonious VDJ recombination scenarios. A later analysis defined each TCR beta chain by its CDR3 amino acid sequence plus V-gene family, and excluded reads lacking a unique V-gene family. A later analysis removed several hundred highly shared, low-generation-probability nucleotide sequences to deal with suspected cross-contamination and a sequencing artifact. In a later analysis, a clonal expansion index for each public chain was calculated from normalized within-repertoire ranks of inferred template counts. In a later analysis, generation probabilities were computed with a VDJ recombination model fitted to out-of-frame rearrangements, and the resulting probabilities were checked against IGoR. In a later analysis, hypergeometric tests were used to score TCR-TCR, TCR-HLA and TCR-CMV co-occurrence, with a repertoire-size bias correction applied to TCR pairs. A later analysis estimated false discovery rates by permuting HLA or CMV assignments 20 times. A later analysis grouped co-occurring TCRs with DBSCAN, adding TCRdist sequence similarity when clustering within HLA-allele-positive subsets. For co-occurrence clustering, repertoires with fewer than 30,000 or more than 120,000 public chains were excluded, along with 4 to 6 repertoires with anomalous nucleotide sharing. Held by TCRdb, this immuneACCESS table contains in-frame sequences only and omits some clones. Under half of the omission traces to an unresolved V gene where checked; the cause of the rest is unknown. The V and J calls and clone size are taken from that table; D and trimming were inferred from the DNA. This sample has 80,000 to 100,000 clones in its table, and 65% to 80% of those were observed once. Together, the top ten hold roughly 15% of the sample.

Between the V and J ends, shortened by 1 base and 3 bases respectively, the junction contains 7 bases. The germline V gene gives CDR1 as MGHRA and CDR2 as YSYEKL. The CDR3 starts with the cysteine, ends with the phenylalanine, and has 13 residues. The only DNA kept is the CDR3, 39 bases in frame from the first base. In total, 666 healthy bone marrow donors made up the cohort. At the time of sampling, every cohort member was nominally healthy, though immune exposures that went unrecorded were likely present. The donor tested CMV seropositive, placing the donor among the 290 or so seropositive members of the cohort. A peripheral blood sample was collected from each donor, and TCR beta sequencing was performed on peripheral blood mononuclear cells. Genomic DNA extraction from the blood cell samples was performed with the Qiagen DNeasy Blood Extraction Kit. A remark on this clone: Its cognate antigen has yet to be identified. Base qualities are not at hand, and no much larger clone is one base apart.

General findings and caveats noted by the study authors: In an earlier analysis of approximately 590 of the donors, most TCR beta V segments were observed in productive rearrangements about 90% or about 30% of the time, broadly matching IMGT annotations. In a later genetic analysis, a missense DCLRE1C variant was associated with V-gene and J-gene trimming of TCR beta chains, and the association was replicated in an independent cohort. In a later analysis, the rate of TCR association differed among HLA loci, with DRB1 alleles having the most associated TCRs and HLA-C alleles having the fewest. A further reported finding was that TCR beta sequences accurately predicted the HLA-A and HLA-B alleles for most subjects in the first cohort. The authors suggested that the approach could potentially be extended to other disease states and immunological phenotypes. Linkage disequilibrium might explain the correlated functional status among segregating V segments, but an unknown experimental factor could not be ruled out. The only immune exposure information available for the cohort was CMV serostatus. In vitro tests confirmed that a few of the cytomegalovirus-associated TCR beta chains recognize cytomegalovirus antigens. Because some donors lacked HLA typing at each locus, the association tests relied only on the typed subset. Roughly uniform sequencing depth across donors was assumed in presence/absence analyses, although this assumption may not hold. The study listed 164 TCR beta chains as associated with cytomegalovirus. At a false discovery rate of 0.05, a later analysis linked under 20,000 TCR beta sequences to specific HLA alleles. A later analysis reported that several top co-occurrence clusters appeared linked to parvovirus B19, influenza, CMV and Epstein-Barr virus. This cohort had only TCR beta chains sequenced, and the lack of alpha or paired-chain data limited which features could be detected. A group of highly shared sequence variants was considered likely to be a technical artifact of the sequencing pipeline. In a later genetic analysis, fewer N-insertions in productive TCRs were reported among donors in an Asian-associated ancestry cluster than the approximately 670-donor mean. The earlier analysis of almost 600 of the donors excluded roughly 16 rarely observed V segments, including chromosome 9 orphons, because counts were too low. A later analysis found that most CMV-associated TCR beta chains appeared HLA-restricted, with HLA associations seemingly driven largely by CMV exposure. Most TCR sequences were seen in very few donors, while some public TCRs were found in many individuals. The classifier was reported to diagnose cytomegalovirus status with high specificity and sensitivity in both the original and validation cohorts. A later analysis found that HLA-associated TCR beta chains were more clonally expanded and had lower generation probabilities than equally common non-associated chains. Strong co-occurrence of HLA alleles, especially DR and DQ, made assigning TCR associations to individual alleles difficult. Because the 87-base-pair reads could not distinguish some IMGT-functional V segments, including TRBV6-2 and TRBV6-3, those segments were excluded.

The specimen was PBMCs. The sequence is built from TRBV4-1 and TRBJ2-7; no D gene is confidently identified. The sequence was collected from a woman between 18 and 30 years old in good health and CMV-seropositive. The CDR3 here reads CASSQGPGYEQYF. At the DNA level, the sequence is TGCGCCAGCAGCCAAGGCCCGGGCTACGAGCAGTACTTC.